Given below is one T cell receptor (beta chain) in context. The antigen is unknown. V was clipped by 6 bases and J by 3 bases, with 11 bases between them. The CDR3 spans 13 residues. Germline lookup yields CDR1 MNHEY and CDR2 SVGAGI. This entry is derived from a study of cytomegalovirus exposure and HLA in healthy donors. Notes on the study in general: Several top significant clusters appeared, in a later analysis, to be linked to common viral pathogens. Later analysis identified some 16,000 TCR beta sequences associated with HLA alleles, using a false discovery rate threshold of 0.05. Presence/absence analyses supposed approximately even sequencing depth among donors. Most CMV-associated TCR beta chains appeared HLA-restricted in a later analysis.

The PCR used 60 Vbeta and 13 Jbeta primers. TCRdb's table, derived via immunoSEQ multiplex PCR, lists solely in-frame clones and lacks some. The table includes 150,000 to 200,000 clones, 55% to 70% detected once. This TCR was recovered from a woman aged 40 to 50 in good health and CMV-seropositive. The chain combines TRBV6-5 with TRBJ1-2; the D gene is possibly TRBD1 (6 bases). Source material: PBMCs. CDR3 in amino acids: CASSRGQHYGYTF. The CDR3 DNA reads as TGTGCCAGCAGCCGCGGACAGCACTATGGCTACACCTTC.